A selection of T cell receptor beta chains follows, all from one sample in a study of T cell clones after liver transplantation. Data came from immunoSEQ multiplex PCR; TCRdb stores just in-frame clones and leaves some out. The table has more than 100,000 clones, about 86% seen once. Source: CD4+ T cells from blood, taken around 49 months after liver transplant. These receptors were collected from a human patient who received a liver transplant. Some T cells may be graft donor cells. Each CDR3 is given with its conserved first and last residue. D genes are given only for firm matches. Size is omitted from some rows. Given values are once, few, many or a class for expanded clones.

TGTGCCAGCAGCGTGAGACTGAACACTGAAGCTTTCTTT	CASSVRLNTEAFF	TRBJ1-1	13	-	-	TRBV9
TGTGCCTGGCGAGACTGGACCGGGGAGCTGTTTTTT	CAWRDWTGELFF	TRBJ2-2	12	-	-	TRBV30
TGTGCCAGCAGTTTATTTTGGTCGGACACCTACTACAATGAGCAGTTCTTC	CASSLFWSDTYYNEQFF	TRBJ2-1	17	-	-	TRBV27
TGTGCCAGCAGCCCGGGCAGACTAGCGGGGGGCGGAAATGAGCAGTTCTTC	CASSPGRLAGGGNEQFF	TRBJ2-1	17	TRBD2	once	TRBV11-3
TGTGCCAGCAGCCCAGGACCCCAAGAGACCCAGTACTTC	CASSPGPQETQYF	TRBJ2-5	13	-	-	TRBV11-3
TGTGCCAGCAGCTTAGCTTGGGGCAATCAGCCCCAGCATTTT	CASSLAWGNQPQHF	TRBJ1-5	14	-	-	TRBV7-2
TGCGCCAGCAGCTTACTAGCGGGGGACTACAATGAGCAGTTCTTC	CASSLLAGDYNEQFF	TRBJ2-1	15	TRBD2	-	TRBV5-1
TGCGCCAGTCGGACAGGGGACACAGATACGCAGTATTTT	CASRTGDTDTQYF	TRBJ2-3	13	TRBD1	-	TRBV5-1
TGTGCCAGCAGCCCGCAAGAGACCCAGTACTTC	CASSPQETQYF	TRBJ2-5	11	-	-	TRBV7-9
TGCAGCGTTGAAGGCAGGGACTTTTACGAGCAGTACTTC	CSVEGRDFYEQYF	TRBJ2-7	13	-	-	TRBV29-1
TGTGCCAGCTCACCGAACAGGGGAAACACCGGGGAGCTGTTTTTT	CASSPNRGNTGELFF	TRBJ2-2	15	TRBD1	-	TRBV18
TGTGCCAGTAGTGAACAGGTCTTCTATGGCTACACCTTC	CASSEQVFYGYTF	TRBJ1-2	13	-	-	TRBV19
TGTGCCAGCTCACCGCTGACCGGGACAGGTCGCCGAAACACTGAAGCTTTCTTT	CASSPLTGTGRRNTEAFF	TRBJ1-1	18	TRBD1	-	TRBV18
TGTGCCAGCAGCTTAGGGGGAGCCAACAATGAGCAGTTCTTC	CASSLGGANNEQFF	TRBJ2-1	14	-	few	TRBV7-8
-	CASSDLGMGREKSYTF	TRBJ1-2	16	-	-	TRBV2
TGTGCCAGCTCAAATACCGGACTAGCGGGACTCTACGAGCAGTACTTC	CASSNTGLAGLYEQYF	TRBJ2-7	16	TRBD2	-	TRBV18
TGCGCCAGCAGTCCTTTAGACGGGGGCTCCTACGAGCAGTACTTC	CASSPLDGGSYEQYF	TRBJ2-7	15	-	-	TRBV23-1
TGTGCCAGCAGCCCCTTATCGACACCCGCGGGCACCGGGGAGCTGTTTTTT	CASSPLSTPAGTGELFF	TRBJ2-2	17	-	-	TRBV7-8
TGCGCCAGCGCCGTAAGGGACGGCTATGGCTACACCTTC	CASAVRDGYGYTF	TRBJ1-2	13	-	-	TRBV5-1
TGTGCCAGCAGCATCGGGACTAGCGGCACCGGGGAGCTGTTTTTT	CASSIGTSGTGELFF	TRBJ2-2	15	TRBD2	few	TRBV7-3
TGTGCCACCAGCAGAGAGAGGTCCCTCCAATTTTACAATGAGCAGTTCTTC	CATSRERSLQFYNEQFF	TRBJ2-1	17	-	-	TRBV15
TGCGCCAGCAGCCGTGATAGCGGGAGGAATACCTACGAGCAGTACTTC	CASSRDSGRNTYEQYF	TRBJ2-7	16	TRBD2	-	TRBV4-1
TGTGCCAGCAGTTTTTTAGCGGGGGGCTCTTATCTCACAGATACGCAGTATTTT	CASSFLAGGSYLTDTQYF	TRBJ2-3	18	TRBD2	-	TRBV7-9
TGTGCCAGCAGCTTATCCCCGAGCACGGGCCGACATACGCAGTATTTT	CASSLSPSTGRHTQYF	TRBJ2-3	16	-	-	TRBV7-3
TGTGCCACAACAATGCACGCAGTTGGAGACACCATATATTTT	CATTMHAVGDTIYF	TRBJ1-3	14	-	-	TRBV28
TGTGCCAGTAGTATTCGCGCAGGGTTGGACACTGAAGCTTTCTTT	CASSIRAGLDTEAFF	TRBJ1-1	15	-	-	TRBV19
TGTGCCAGCAGCGCTGACGGACTCTATGGCTACACCTTC	CASSADGLYGYTF	TRBJ1-2	13	-	-	TRBV6-1
TGTGCCAGCAGCTTAAGACCAGCGGGGGGCACAGATACGCAGTATTTT	CASSLRPAGGTDTQYF	TRBJ2-3	16	TRBD2	-	TRBV7-3
TGTGCCAGCAGCTTAAGGAGAACTAGCAGAGACAATGAGCAGTTCTTC	CASSLRRTSRDNEQFF	TRBJ2-1	16	-	-	TRBV7-2
TGTGCCAGCAGTGAAGCCGGGACAGAGCAGTTCTTC	CASSEAGTEQFF	TRBJ2-1	12	-	few	TRBV6-1
TGTGCCAGCAGCCTCCTGGTCGGGACAGCCACAGATACGCAGTATTTT	CASSLLVGTATDTQYF	TRBJ2-3	16	TRBD1	-	TRBV11-2
TGTGCCAGCAGCGTTGATCAGCGATACCCCTACGAGCAGTACTTC	CASSVDQRYPYEQYF	TRBJ2-7	15	-	once	TRBV9
TGTGCCAGCAGTTACACCGGGACGGTTCAAGAGACCCAGTACTTC	CASSYTGTVQETQYF	TRBJ2-5	15	-	-	TRBV6-5
TGTGCCAGCAGTTTCTCGGACCGAGGGACTGAAGCTTTCTTT	CASSFSDRGTEAFF	TRBJ1-1	14	-	-	TRBV28
TGTGCCAGCAATCTTGCCGGTGGGGGGAATCAGCCCCAGCATTTT	CASNLAGGGNQPQHF	TRBJ1-5	15	-	-	TRBV6-1
TGTGCCAGCAGTTTATCCACCGGGGAGCTGTTTTTT	CASSLSTGELFF	TRBJ2-2	12	-	once	TRBV27
TGTGCCACCAGCAGAGATCGGGGCAGGGCTGAAGAGACCCAGTACTTC	CATSRDRGRAEETQYF	TRBJ2-5	16	-	-	TRBV15
TGTGCTAGCCTGGGCTACTCCTACGAGCAGTACTTC	CASLGYSYEQYF	TRBJ2-7	12	-	-	TRBV12-5
TGTGCCAGCTCACCCGGGACAGGGAGATCACCCCTCCACTTT	CASSPGTGRSPLHF	TRBJ1-6	14	TRBD1	-	TRBV18
TGTGCCAGCAGCTTTTCTAACACTGAAGCTTTCTTT	CASSFSNTEAFF	TRBJ1-1	12	-	-	TRBV11-2
TGTGCCAGCAGCGACGGGAACTACGAGCAGTACTTC	CASSDGNYEQYF	TRBJ2-7	12	-	-	TRBV5-4
TGTGCCATCAGTGAGTATGACAGGGACGGCTACACCTTC	CAISEYDRDGYTF	TRBJ1-2	13	TRBD1	-	TRBV10-3
TGTGCCAGCAGTGGAGGTCTAGCGCGTTTCAATGAGCAGTTCTTC	CASSGGLARFNEQFF	TRBJ2-1	15	-	-	TRBV2